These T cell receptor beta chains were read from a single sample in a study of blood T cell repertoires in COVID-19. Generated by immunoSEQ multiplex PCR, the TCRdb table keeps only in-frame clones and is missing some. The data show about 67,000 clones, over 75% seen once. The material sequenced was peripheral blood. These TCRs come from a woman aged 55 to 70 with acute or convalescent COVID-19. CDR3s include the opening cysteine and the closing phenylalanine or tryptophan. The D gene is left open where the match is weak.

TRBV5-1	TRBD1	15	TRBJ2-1	CASSPWGTANNEQFF	TGCGCCAGCAGCCCGTGGGGGACAGCAAACAATGAGCAGTTCTTC
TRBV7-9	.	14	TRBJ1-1	CASSFTGNNTEAFF	TGTGCCAGCAGCTTTACAGGGAACAACACTGAAGCTTTCTTT
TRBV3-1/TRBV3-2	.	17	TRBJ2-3	CASSRYTQGDGTDTQYF	TGTGCCAGCAGCCGATACACACAGGGAGACGGCACAGATACGCAGTATTTT
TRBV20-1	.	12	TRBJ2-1	CSASRDGGTQFF	TGCAGTGCTAGTAGGGATGGGGGGACGCAGTTCTTC
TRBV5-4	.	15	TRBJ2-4	CASSPGGEAKNIQYF	TGTGCCAGCAGCCCCGGCGGTGAAGCCAAAAACATTCAGTACTTC
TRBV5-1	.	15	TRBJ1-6	CASSPDRTYNSPLHF	TGCGCCAGCAGCCCGGACAGAACTTATAATTCACCCCTCCACTTT
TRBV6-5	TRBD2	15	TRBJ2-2	CASSYAREGTGELFF	TGTGCCAGCAGTTACGCCCGGGAGGGTACCGGGGAGCTGTTTTTT
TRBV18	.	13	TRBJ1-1	CASSQAGNTEAFF	TGTGCCAGCTCACAAGCAGGGAACACTGAAGCTTTCTTT
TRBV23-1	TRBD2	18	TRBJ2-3	CASSQSRRLAGTADTQYF	TGCGCCAGCAGTCAATCCCGCCGGCTAGCGGGAACGGCAGATACGCAGTATTTT
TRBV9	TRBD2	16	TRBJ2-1	CASSVGLAGGLNEQFF	TGTGCCAGCAGCGTAGGGCTAGCGGGAGGGCTTAATGAGCAGTTCTTC
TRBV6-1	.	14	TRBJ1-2	CASSELGQSYGYTF	TGTGCCAGCAGTGAACTCGGACAGTCTTATGGCTACACCTTC
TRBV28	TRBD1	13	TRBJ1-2	CASFNRGDYGYTF	TGTGCCAGCTTTAACAGGGGGGACTATGGCTACACCTTC
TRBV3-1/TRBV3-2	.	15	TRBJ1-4	CASSQRSAGVEKLFF	TGTGCCAGCAGCCAAAGGTCGGCAGGTGTCGAAAAACTGTTTTTT
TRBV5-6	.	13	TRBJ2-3	CASSLLEADTQYF	TGTGCCAGCAGCTTGTTGGAGGCAGATACGCAGTATTTT
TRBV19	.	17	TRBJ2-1	CASSSPLAALTHNEQFF	TGTGCCAGTAGTAGCCCCCTAGCTGCACTAACCCACAATGAGCAGTTCTTC
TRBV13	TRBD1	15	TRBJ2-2	CASSPWTGETGELFF	TGTGCCAGCAGCCCCTGGACAGGGGAGACCGGGGAGCTGTTTTTT
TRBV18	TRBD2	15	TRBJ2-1	CASSPTGGPYNEQFF	TGTGCCAGCTCACCAACGGGGGGGCCCTACAATGAGCAGTTCTTC
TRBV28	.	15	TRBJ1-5	CASSAGTREHQPQHF	TGTGCCAGCAGTGCCGGGACAAGGGAACATCAGCCCCAGCATTTT
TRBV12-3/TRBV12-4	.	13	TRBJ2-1	CASADLLGNEQFF	TGTGCCAGTGCTGATCTCCTAGGCAATGAGCAGTTCTTC
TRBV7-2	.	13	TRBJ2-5	CASSSPSEETQYF	TGTGCCAGCAGCTCCCCGAGTGAAGAGACCCAGTACTTC
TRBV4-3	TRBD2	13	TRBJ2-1	CASSHLLAGEQFF	TGCGCCAGCAGCCATTTACTAGCGGGCGAGCAGTTCTTC
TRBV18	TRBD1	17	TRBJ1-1	CASSADPTGAMNTEAFF	TGTGCCAGCTCAGCCGATCCGACAGGGGCCATGAACACTGAAGCTTTCTTT
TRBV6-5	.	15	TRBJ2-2	CASSYEGGRGGELFF	TGTGCCAGCAGTTACGAAGGGGGTCGGGGCGGGGAGCTGTTTTTT
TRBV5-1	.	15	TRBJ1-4	CASSLAAGFNEKLFF	TGCGCCAGCAGCTTGGCGGCGGGGTTTAATGAAAAACTGTTTTTT
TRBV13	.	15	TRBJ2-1	CASSLAAGAGDEQFF	TGTGCCAGCAGCTTAGCTGCGGGGGCCGGCGATGAGCAGTTCTTC